The subject of this entry is one TCR beta chain. Other DNA sequences in the sample encode the same CDR3. This sample stems from a study of blood T cell repertoires in COVID-19. Profiling relied on immunoSEQ multiplex PCR, and the TCRdb table lists in-frame clones only, not all of them. The profile shows a few hundred thousand clones, 87% of them singletons. The CDR3 runs to 13 residues. Trimming took 4 bases from V and 0 from J, leaving 4 bases between them. Germline values: CDR1 SEHNR, CDR2 FQNEAQ (reference sequence). This sequence was found in a woman in her fifties or sixties who had recovered from COVID-19. Sequenced input: peripheral blood. The V and J genes are TRBV7-9 and TRBJ1-3; D remains unclear. As DNA, the CDR3 is TGTGCCAGCAGCTCGTCCTCTGGAAACACCATATATTTT. Its translation is CASSSSSGNTIYF.